This T cell receptor beta chain was identified during a study of tumor and adjacent non-tumor tissue in lung cancer. This sample's RNA came from whole unsorted tissue. The library came from three nested PCR rounds adapted from ARM-PCR protocols. TCRdb redid the calling of the multiplex PCR reads with MiXCR, one entry per CDR3 protein. The data show some 84,000 distinct CDR3 sequences, with around 65% seen just once and about 15% held by the top ten. This CDR3 contains 14 residues. CDR1 is SGHAT, CDR2 FQNNGV, per germline. V was trimmed by 5 bases and J by 4 bases, leaving 15 bases between them. Sequencing was carried out using lung tumor tissue. The rearrangement uses TRBV11-2 and TRBJ2-7, with D possibly TRBD2 on 6 matching bases. The receptor was derived from a man in his 70s with non-small cell lung cancer. In DNA form, the CDR3 reads TGTGCCAGCAGCCCGAGGACTAACGGGTACGAGCAGTACGTC. It encodes CASSPRTNGYEQYV.